This entry features one T cell receptor beta chain sequence. Its target is not known. This sample is drawn from a study of T cell responses to AZD1222 COVID-19 vaccine. V was cut by 0 bases and J by 4 bases, with 13 bases left in between. CDR3 length: 15 amino acids. The V gene's germline CDR1 is GTSNPN and CDR2 SVGIG (reference sequence). Recipients boosted at about 4 weeks or about 12 weeks are pooled. The assay was immunoSEQ multiplex PCR, and TCRdb's table has in-frame clones only and misses some. The sample has about 160,000 clones, just over 90% seen once. Study conclusions and caveats: Only 6 or 7 AZD1222 recipients tested seropositive at baseline.

The J gene is TRBJ1-5, the V gene TRBV30; possible D gene TRBD1, 5 bases. The sequence was collected from an adult who received the AZD1222 COVID-19 vaccine. The starting material was peripheral blood, obtained 28 days after the second AZD1222 dose. The CDR3 spells CAWSVRQRGNQPQHF. CDR3 nucleotide sequence: TGTGCCTGGAGTGTACGACAAAGGGGTAATCAGCCCCAGCATTTT.